These T cell receptor beta chains were read from a single sample in a study of T cell repertoires in cytomegalovirus infection. Each CDR3 protein gets one entry after TCRdb re-called the reads with MiXCR. The table lists 290,000 or so distinct CDR3 sequences, roughly 24% of them singletons. Specimen: PBMCs. All receptors come from a human donor in good health (CMV status not recorded). Some clones in this sample may be carry-over from other donors' samples. Each CDR3 is given with its conserved first and last residue. D genes are given only for firm matches. Size is omitted from some rows. Given values are once, few, many or a class for expanded clones.

v_gene: TRBV10-2
j_gene: TRBJ1-2
d_gene: -
abundance: few
CDR3aa: CASKTTGATYGYTF
CDR3nt: TGCGCCAGCAAAACGACAGGAGCAACTTATGGCTACACCTTC

v_gene: TRBV30
j_gene: TRBJ2-5
d_gene: TRBD2
abundance: -
CDR3aa: CAWRMTSGETQYF
CDR3nt: TGTGCCTGGAGAATGACTAGCGGAGAGACCCAGTACTTC

v_gene: TRBV6-2/TRBV6-3
j_gene: TRBJ2-7
d_gene: TRBD1
abundance: -
CDR3aa: CASIPRGTGTREQYF
CDR3nt: TGTGCCAGCATCCCCCGCGGGACAGGGACGCGCGAGCAGTACTTC

v_gene: TRBV19
j_gene: TRBJ1-5
d_gene: -
abundance: few
CDR3aa: CASSIIQSNQPQHF
CDR3nt: TGTGCCAGTAGTATAATCCAGTCCAATCAGCCCCAGCATTTT

v_gene: TRBV4-2
j_gene: TRBJ2-3
d_gene: -
abundance: -
CDR3aa: CASSQDLVRGAGDTQYF
CDR3nt: TGTGCCAGCAGCCAAGATTTGGTCCGGGGGGCAGGGGATACGCAGTATTTT

v_gene: TRBV9
j_gene: TRBJ2-3
d_gene: TRBD1
abundance: -
CDR3aa: CASSVTQGAGDTQYF
CDR3nt: TGTGCCAGCAGCGTAACGCAGGGGGCAGGAGATACGCAGTATTTT

v_gene: TRBV5-1
j_gene: TRBJ1-2
d_gene: -
abundance: -
CDR3aa: CASSSISDYGYTF
CDR3nt: TGCGCCAGCAGCTCTATATCGGACTATGGCTACACCTTC

v_gene: TRBV7-2
j_gene: TRBJ1-2
d_gene: TRBD1
abundance: many
CDR3aa: CASSYAGTDYGYTF
CDR3nt: TGTGCCAGCAGCTACGCCGGGACAGACTATGGCTACACCTTC

v_gene: TRBV7-2
j_gene: TRBJ2-1
d_gene: TRBD2
abundance: few
CDR3aa: CASSSTKPVWTSVYNEQFF
CDR3nt: TGTGCCAGCAGCTCCACGAAACCCGTATGGACTAGCGTGTACAATGAGCAGTTCTTC

v_gene: TRBV6-2/TRBV6-3
j_gene: TRBJ2-7
d_gene: -
abundance: -
CDR3aa: CASSRPPYEQYF
CDR3nt: TGTGCCAGCAGCAGACCCCCCTACGAGCAGTACTTC

v_gene: TRBV27
j_gene: TRBJ2-7
d_gene: -
abundance: few
CDR3aa: CASSNNRGGYYEQYF
CDR3nt: TGTGCCAGCAGCAACAACAGGGGGGGCTACTACGAGCAGTACTTC

v_gene: TRBV28
j_gene: TRBJ1-6
d_gene: TRBD1
abundance: many
CDR3aa: CASSLRTGRNSPLHF
CDR3nt: TGTGCCAGCAGTCTCCGGACAGGGAGAAATTCACCCCTCCACTTT

v_gene: TRBV6-2/TRBV6-3
j_gene: TRBJ2-1
d_gene: TRBD2
abundance: -
CDR3aa: CASSYAGVGRTRNEQFF
CDR3nt: TGTGCCAGCAGTTACGCGGGAGTGGGGAGGACTCGCAATGAGCAGTTCTTC

v_gene: TRBV28
j_gene: TRBJ2-5
d_gene: TRBD2
abundance: -
CDR3aa: CASSRSSGRSPETQYF
CDR3nt: TGTGCCAGCAGTAGGAGCAGCGGGAGGTCCCCAGAGACCCAGTACTTC

v_gene: TRBV23-1
j_gene: TRBJ2-1
d_gene: -
abundance: -
CDR3aa: CASSQLRQINEQFF
CDR3nt: TGCGCCAGCAGTCAATTAAGGCAGATCAATGAGCAGTTCTTC

v_gene: TRBV3-1
j_gene: TRBJ2-7
d_gene: TRBD1
abundance: -
CDR3aa: CASSQASPGGEQYF
CDR3nt: TGTGCCAGCAGCCAAGCCTCCCCAGGGGGAGAGCAGTACTTC

v_gene: TRBV29-1
j_gene: TRBJ1-5
d_gene: -
abundance: -
CDR3aa: CSVEQGRGQPQHF
CDR3nt: TGCAGCGTTGAGCAGGGCCGGGGTCAGCCCCAGCATTTT

v_gene: TRBV5-4
j_gene: TRBJ2-1
d_gene: -
abundance: -
CDR3aa: CASSLALSNEQFF
CDR3nt: TGTGCCAGCAGCTTGGCGTTGAGCAATGAGCAGTTCTTC

v_gene: TRBV7-8
j_gene: TRBJ2-1
d_gene: -
abundance: many
CDR3aa: CASSSAHGRDNEQFF
CDR3nt: TGTGCCAGCAGCTCAGCGCACGGACGGGACAATGAGCAGTTCTTC

v_gene: TRBV20-1
j_gene: TRBJ2-3
d_gene: TRBD2
abundance: -
CDR3aa: CSASLAGGPGTDTQYF
CDR3nt: TGCAGTGCTAGCCTAGCGGGAGGGCCGGGGACAGATACGCAGTATTTT

v_gene: TRBV29-1
j_gene: TRBJ2-5
d_gene: TRBD2
abundance: -
CDR3aa: CSVEGLAGSRTQYF
CDR3nt: TGCAGCGTTGAAGGACTAGCGGGAAGCAGGACCCAGTACTTC

v_gene: TRBV7-3
j_gene: TRBJ2-5
d_gene: TRBD1
abundance: many
CDR3aa: CASSQSGTGGETQYF
CDR3nt: TGTGCCAGCAGCCAGTCCGGGACAGGGGGAGAGACCCAGTACTTC

v_gene: TRBV7-9
j_gene: TRBJ1-2
d_gene: TRBD1
abundance: many
CDR3aa: CASMDGGQGAGGYTF
CDR3nt: TGTGCCAGCATGGACGGGGGACAGGGGGCAGGTGGCTACACCTTC

v_gene: TRBV20-1
j_gene: TRBJ2-5
d_gene: -
abundance: few
CDR3aa: CSAPRTVAGETQYF
CDR3nt: TGCAGTGCACCCCGGACAGTCGCGGGGGAGACCCAGTACTTC

v_gene: TRBV6-1
j_gene: TRBJ1-6
d_gene: TRBD1
abundance: few
CDR3aa: CASSDSRDSSRSPLHF
CDR3nt: TGTGCCAGCAGTGACAGCAGGGACAGCAGTCGGTCACCCCTCCACTTT

v_gene: TRBV6-1
j_gene: TRBJ1-1
d_gene: -
abundance: few
CDR3aa: CASSESRTEAFF
CDR3nt: TGTGCCAGCAGTGAATCCCGGACTGAAGCTTTCTTT

v_gene: TRBV9
j_gene: TRBJ2-3
d_gene: -
abundance: -
CDR3aa: CASRQSERNTDTQYF
CDR3nt: TGTGCCAGCCGACAATCAGAGCGTAACACAGATACGCAGTATTTT

v_gene: TRBV20-1
j_gene: TRBJ1-4
d_gene: -
abundance: few
CDR3aa: CSATAGQNNEKLFF
CDR3nt: TGCAGTGCTACGGCGGGCCAGAATAATGAAAAACTGTTTTTT

v_gene: TRBV7-3
j_gene: TRBJ2-3
d_gene: -
abundance: -
CDR3aa: CASSQVRDGDTQYF
CDR3nt: TGTGCCAGCAGCCAGGTCAGGGATGGAGATACGCAGTATTTT

v_gene: TRBV7-2
j_gene: TRBJ2-5
d_gene: -
abundance: many
CDR3aa: CASSLRALQETQYF
CDR3nt: TGTGCCAGCAGCCTCCGGGCCCTTCAAGAGACCCAGTACTTC

v_gene: TRBV4-3
j_gene: TRBJ2-2
d_gene: -
abundance: -
CDR3aa: CASSQERTAGELFF
CDR3nt: TGCGCCAGCAGCCAAGAAAGGACTGCCGGGGAGCTGTTTTTT

v_gene: TRBV14
j_gene: TRBJ2-5
d_gene: -
abundance: -
CDR3aa: CASSQDILGTEEETQYF
CDR3nt: TGTGCCAGCAGCCAAGATATTCTAGGGACGGAAGAAGAGACCCAGTACTTC

v_gene: TRBV28
j_gene: TRBJ1-5
d_gene: TRBD1
abundance: few
CDR3aa: CASSLLIGQGGNQPQHF
CDR3nt: TGTGCCAGCAGTTTATTAATTGGGCAGGGGGGCAATCAGCCCCAGCATTTT

v_gene: TRBV20-1
j_gene: TRBJ2-2
d_gene: TRBD1
abundance: -
CDR3aa: CSARQGAGTGELFF
CDR3nt: TGCAGTGCACGGCAGGGGGCTGGCACCGGGGAGCTGTTTTTT

v_gene: TRBV20-1
j_gene: TRBJ1-1
d_gene: -
abundance: -
CDR3aa: CSARESGATWAFF
CDR3nt: TGCAGTGCTAGAGAGTCAGGGGCCACTTGGGCTTTCTTT

v_gene: TRBV7-2
j_gene: TRBJ2-5
d_gene: -
abundance: -
CDR3aa: CAHTRNTGETQYF
CDR3nt: TGTGCCCACACGAGGAATACAGGGGAGACCCAGTACTTC

v_gene: TRBV28
j_gene: TRBJ2-1
d_gene: TRBD1
abundance: many
CDR3aa: CASSLPGQGYNEQFF
CDR3nt: TGTGCCAGCAGTCTACCTGGACAGGGGTACAATGAGCAGTTCTTC